This T cell receptor (beta chain) was retrieved from a study of T cells in Graves' hyperthyroidism and ophthalmopathy. From RNA transcripts, TCR beta CDR3 regions were amplified. Researchers ran a first-round RT-PCR on the TCR CDR3 using the HTBI primer set. TCRdb ran MiXCR on the multiplex PCR reads and lists one entry per CDR3 protein. The sample has a few hundred thousand distinct CDR3 sequences, under 15% seen once. Graves' hyperthyroidism was deemed stable given no ophthalmopathy progression within 18 months. A roughly 9.1 ml volume of fresh peripheral blood provided the PBMCs. This clonotype was found many times. CDR3 length: 14 amino acids. Trimming removed 1 base from V and 6 bases from J, with 13 bases in between. Germline lookup yields CDR1 LGHDT and CDR2 YNNKEL (reference sequence).

This clonotype was sampled from a woman aged 25 to 39 with Graves' hyperthyroidism. The sequencing sample was made of blood. The rearrangement links TRBV3-1 to TRBJ2-7; weak D call: TRBD2 (5 bases). The CDR3 protein is CASSQGTARSEQYF. The CDR3 nucleotides are TGTGCCAGCAGCCAAGGGACTGCCCGGAGCGAGCAGTACTTC.